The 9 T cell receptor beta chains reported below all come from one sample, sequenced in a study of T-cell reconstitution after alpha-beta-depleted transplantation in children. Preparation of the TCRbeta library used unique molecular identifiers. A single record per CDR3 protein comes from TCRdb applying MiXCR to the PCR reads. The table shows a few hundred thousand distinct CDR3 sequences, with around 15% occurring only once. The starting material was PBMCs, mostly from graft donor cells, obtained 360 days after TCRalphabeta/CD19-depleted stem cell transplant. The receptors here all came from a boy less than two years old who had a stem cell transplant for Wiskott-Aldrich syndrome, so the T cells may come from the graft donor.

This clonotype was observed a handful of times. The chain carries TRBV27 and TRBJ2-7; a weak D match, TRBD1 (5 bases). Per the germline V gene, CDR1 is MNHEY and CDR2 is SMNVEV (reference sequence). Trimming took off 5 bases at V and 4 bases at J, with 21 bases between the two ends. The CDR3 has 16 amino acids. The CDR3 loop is CASSRQVEGPGYEQYF. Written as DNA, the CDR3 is TGTGCCAGCAGTCGTCAAGTTGAAGGGCCAGGGTACGAGCAGTACTTC.

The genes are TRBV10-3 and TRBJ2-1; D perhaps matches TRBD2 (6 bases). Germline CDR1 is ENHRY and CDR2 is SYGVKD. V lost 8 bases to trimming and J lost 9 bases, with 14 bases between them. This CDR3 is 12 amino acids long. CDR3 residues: CAIDGRDGEQFF. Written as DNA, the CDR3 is TGTGCCATCGACGGGAGAGACGGTGAGCAGTTCTTC.

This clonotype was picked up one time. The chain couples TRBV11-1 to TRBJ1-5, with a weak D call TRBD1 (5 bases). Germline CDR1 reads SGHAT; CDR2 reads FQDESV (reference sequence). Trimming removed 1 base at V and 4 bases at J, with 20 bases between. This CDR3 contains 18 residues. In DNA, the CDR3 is TGTGCCAGCAGCTTAGGCGTGGGGCGACAGAAAAGTAATCAGCCCCAGCATTTT. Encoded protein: CASSLGVGRQKSNQPQHF.

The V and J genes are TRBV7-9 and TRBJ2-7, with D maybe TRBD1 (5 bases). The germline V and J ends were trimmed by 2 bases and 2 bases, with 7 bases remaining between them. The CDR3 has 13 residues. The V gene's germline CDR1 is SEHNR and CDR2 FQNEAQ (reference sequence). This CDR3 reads CASSLQTAYEQYF. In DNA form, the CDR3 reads TGTGCCAGCAGCTTACAGACAGCCTACGAGCAGTACTTC.

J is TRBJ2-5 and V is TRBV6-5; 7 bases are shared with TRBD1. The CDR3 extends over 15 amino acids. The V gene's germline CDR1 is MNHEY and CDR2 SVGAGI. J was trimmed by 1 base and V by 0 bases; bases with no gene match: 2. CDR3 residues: CASSYSAGGQETQYF. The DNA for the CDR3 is TGTGCCAGCAGTTACTCCGCAGGGGGCCAAGAGACCCAGTACTTC.

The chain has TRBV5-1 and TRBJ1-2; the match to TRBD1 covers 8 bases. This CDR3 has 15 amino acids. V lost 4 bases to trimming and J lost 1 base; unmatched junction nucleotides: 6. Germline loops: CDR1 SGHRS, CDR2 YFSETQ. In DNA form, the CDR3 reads TGCGCCAGCAGCGATCGGACAGGGCTTAACTATGGCTACACCTTC. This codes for CASSDRTGLNYGYTF.

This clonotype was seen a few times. The CDR3 DNA sequence: TGTGCCAGCAGCGTAGGGGTGAACTATGGCTACACCTTC. It translates to CASSVGVNYGYTF. The gene calls are TRBV9 and TRBJ1-2; D remains unclear. This CDR3 comprises 13 residues. The V gene lost 0 bases and the J gene lost 2 bases, with 5 bases spanning the gap. Looked up from germline, CDR1 is SGDLS and CDR2 is YYNGEE. The variable domain in full, completed from reference TRBV9 and TRBJ1-2, reads DSGVTQTPKHLITATGQRVTLRCSPRSGDLSVYWYQQSLDQGLQFLIQYYNGEERAKGNILERFSAQQFPDLHSELNLSSLELGDSALYFCASSVGVNYGYTFGSGTRLTVV.

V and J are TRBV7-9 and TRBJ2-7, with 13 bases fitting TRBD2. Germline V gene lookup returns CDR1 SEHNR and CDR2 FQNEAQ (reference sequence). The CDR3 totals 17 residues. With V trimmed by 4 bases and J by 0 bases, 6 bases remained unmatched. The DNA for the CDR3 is TGTGCCAGCAGCTCGACTAGCGGGGGGTCATACTCCTACGAGCAGTACTTC. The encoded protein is CASSSTSGGSYSYEQYF.

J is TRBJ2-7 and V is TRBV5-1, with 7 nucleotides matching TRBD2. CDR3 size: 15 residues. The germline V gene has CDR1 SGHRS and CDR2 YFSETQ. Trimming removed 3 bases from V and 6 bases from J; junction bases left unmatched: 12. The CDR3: CASSSYPGLLSEQYF. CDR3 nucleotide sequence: TGCGCCAGCAGCTCTTACCCGGGACTATTAAGCGAGCAGTACTTC.